This is a list of T cell receptor beta chains from one sample in a study of T cells in Graves' hyperthyroidism and ophthalmopathy. TCRdb re-called the multiplex PCR reads through MiXCR, storing one row per CDR3 protein. The data show 310,000 or so distinct CDR3 sequences, with approximately 15% seen just once and 55% to 60% held by the top ten. Specimen: blood. These receptors originate from a woman aged 55 to 70 with Graves' ophthalmopathy. Each CDR3 is given with its conserved first and last residue. D genes are given only for firm matches. Size is omitted from some rows. Given values are once, few, many or a class for expanded clones.

>TRBV11-2|TRBD1|TRBJ1-6|many
CASSLGRGFSPLHF
TGTGCCAGCAGCTTGGGCAGGGGGTTTTCACCCCTCCACTTT
>TRBV20-1|-|TRBJ1-5|many
CSASPVQAGPYNQPQHF
TGCAGTGCCTCTCCCGTTCAGGCCGGCCCCTATAATCAGCCCCAGCATTTT
>TRBV28|-|TRBJ1-5|many
CASSSLTDFSNQPQHF
TGTGCCAGCAGTTCGTTGACGGACTTTAGCAATCAGCCCCAGCATTTT
>TRBV29-1|TRBD2|TRBJ2-3|many
CSVRPYREADTQYF
TGCAGCGTTCGCCCTTACCGGGAGGCAGATACGCAGTATTTT
>TRBV24-1|-|TRBJ2-6|-
CATSATSGANVLTF
TGTGCCACCAGTGCCACCTCTGGGGCCAACGTCCTGACTTTC
>TRBV12-3/TRBV12-4|-|TRBJ2-6|many
CASRNGGGGSGANVLTF
TGTGCCAGCAGAAATGGAGGGGGGGGGTCTGGGGCCAACGTCCTGACTTTC
>TRBV28|-|TRBJ2-7|-
CASSPGFYEQYF
TGTGCCAGCAGCCCGGGGTTCTACGAGCAGTACTTC
>TRBV4-1|TRBD1|TRBJ2-7|many
CASSHTDRGNYEQYF
TGCGCCAGCAGCCACACGGACAGGGGGAACTACGAGCAGTACTTC
>TRBV12-3/TRBV12-4|-|TRBJ1-3|-
CASSLAGPTSGNTIYF
TGTGCCAGCAGTTTAGCCGGACCGACCTCTGGAAACACCATATATTTT
>TRBV25-1|TRBD2|TRBJ2-1|-
CASSEWASGGNGDEQFF
TGTGCCAGCAGTGAATGGGCTAGCGGGGGCAACGGGGATGAGCAGTTCTTC
>TRBV2|TRBD2|TRBJ2-1|many
CASRPYTSGRPYNEQFF
TGTGCCAGCAGGCCTTACACTAGCGGGAGACCCTACAATGAGCAGTTCTTC
>TRBV11-3|-|TRBJ2-4|-
CASSLVGDVAKNIQYF
TGTGCCAGCAGCTTAGTTGGGGACGTAGCCAAAAACATTCAGTACTTC
>TRBV12-3/TRBV12-4|-|TRBJ1-4|few
CASSWGLTNEKLFF
TGTGCCAGCAGTTGGGGTTTAACTAATGAAAAACTGTTTTTT
>TRBV15|TRBD1|TRBJ2-6|-
CATSRGTGAGANVLTF
TGTGCCACCAGCAGGGGGACAGGGGCCGGGGCCAACGTCCTGACTTTC
>TRBV4-3|-|TRBJ1-5|few
CASSQDVGTGQPQHF
TGCGCCAGCAGCCAAGATGTGGGGACGGGTCAGCCCCAGCATTTT
>TRBV27|-|TRBJ2-2|many
CASSLEPLNTGELFF
TGTGCCAGCAGTTTAGAACCCCTGAACACCGGGGAGCTGTTTTTT
>TRBV18|TRBD2|TRBJ2-5|-
CASSPPYFRLAGGTNQETQYF
TGTGCCAGCTCACCACCGTACTTCAGACTAGCGGGGGGGACGAACCAAGAGACCCAGTACTTC
>TRBV6-1|TRBD1|TRBJ1-5|few
CASRPQGARSQPQHF
TGTGCCAGCAGGCCCCAGGGGGCGCGTAGTCAGCCCCAGCATTTT
>TRBV7-2|-|TRBJ1-6|many
CASSLVYITGSPLHF
TGTGCCAGCAGCTTAGTTTACATTACGGGCTCACCCCTCCACTTT
>TRBV7-9|-|TRBJ2-7|-
CASSLFPSAGIPRREQYF
TGTGCCAGCAGCTTATTCCCCTCAGCGGGCATCCCCCGGCGCGAGCAGTACTTC
>TRBV11-2|TRBD1|TRBJ2-3|-
CASSAWTGTADTQYF
TGTGCCAGCAGCGCCTGGACAGGGACGGCAGATACGCAGTATTTT
>TRBV12-3/TRBV12-4|-|TRBJ1-5|many
CASNWGEGQPQHF
TGTGCCAGCAACTGGGGGGAAGGACAGCCCCAGCATTTT
>TRBV28|-|TRBJ2-7|-
CASRVIGSTYEQYF
TGTGCCAGCAGAGTTATCGGAAGTACCTACGAGCAGTACTTC
>TRBV6-2/TRBV6-3|-|TRBJ1-1|many
CASRQSPNTEAFF
TGTGCCAGCAGACAGAGCCCGAACACTGAAGCTTTCTTT
>TRBV20-1|-|TRBJ2-3|many
CSASDRGRSLDTQYF
TGCAGTGCTAGTGACCGGGGCCGGAGCCTCGATACGCAGTATTTT
>TRBV6-2/TRBV6-3|-|TRBJ2-1|many
CASGTPEQFF
TGTGCCAGCGGTACCCCTGAGCAGTTCTTC
>TRBV18|-|TRBJ1-1|many
CASSPPTRGTEAFF
TGTGCCAGCTCACCACCCACCAGGGGCACTGAAGCTTTCTTT